This T cell receptor (beta chain) comes out of a study of T cell responses to AZD1222 COVID-19 vaccine. V dropped 3 bases and J dropped 7; count of bases not matched to a gene: 8. Germline V gives CDR1 LNHNV, CDR2 YYDKDF (reference sequence). This CDR3 spans 16 amino acids. Libraries were prepared by immunoSEQ multiplex PCR; TCRdb keeps only in-frame clonotypes and omits some of them. This table holds 70,000 to 95,000 clones, roughly nine tenths found once. This clone was seen more than once but under ten times. Its antigen is not known. Study-level points and caveats: CD4 TCRs covered the whole spike, strongest at regions 160-218 and 743-854.

The sample consisted of peripheral blood, taken 28 days after the second AZD1222 dose. This clonotype was sampled from an adult who received the AZD1222 COVID-19 vaccine. J is TRBJ1-4 and V is TRBV15; 10 nucleotides match TRBD1. The CDR3 sequence: CATSRDRGSLVEKLFF. The CDR3, as DNA: TGTGCCACCAGCAGGGACAGGGGGTCACTTGTTGAAAAACTGTTTTTT.